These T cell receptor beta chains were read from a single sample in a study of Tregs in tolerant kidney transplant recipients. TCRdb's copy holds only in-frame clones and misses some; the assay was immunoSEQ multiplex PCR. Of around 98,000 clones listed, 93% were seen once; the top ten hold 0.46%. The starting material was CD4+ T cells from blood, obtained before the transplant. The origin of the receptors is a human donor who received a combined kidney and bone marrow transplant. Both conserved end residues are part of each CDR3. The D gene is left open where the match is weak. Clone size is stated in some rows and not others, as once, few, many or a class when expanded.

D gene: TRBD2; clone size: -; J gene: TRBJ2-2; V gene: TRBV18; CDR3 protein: CASSPGLAGVGTGELFF; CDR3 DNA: TGTGCCAGCTCACCGGGACTAGCGGGAGTAGGCACCGGGGAGCTGTTTTTT
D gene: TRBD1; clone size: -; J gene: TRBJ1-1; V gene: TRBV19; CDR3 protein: CASSIWQGAEKTEAFF; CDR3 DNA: TGTGCCAGTAGTATATGGCAGGGGGCGGAAAAGACTGAAGCTTTCTTT
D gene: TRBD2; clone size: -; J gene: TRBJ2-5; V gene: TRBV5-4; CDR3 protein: CASSLVPGGQETQYF; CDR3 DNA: TGTGCCAGCAGCTTGGTCCCGGGGGGGCAAGAGACCCAGTACTTC
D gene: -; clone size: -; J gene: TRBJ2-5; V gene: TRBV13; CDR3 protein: CASSPRGNTQYF; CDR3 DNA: TGTGCCAGCAGCCCGAGGGGGAACACCCAGTACTTC
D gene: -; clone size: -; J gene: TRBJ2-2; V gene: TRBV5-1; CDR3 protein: CASSGQDTGELFF; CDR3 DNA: TGCGCCAGCAGCGGCCAGGACACCGGGGAGCTGTTTTTT
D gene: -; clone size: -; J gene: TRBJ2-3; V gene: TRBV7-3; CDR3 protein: CASSLRQGSTDTQYF; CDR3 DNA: TGTGCCAGCAGCTTAAGGCAGGGAAGCACAGATACGCAGTATTTT
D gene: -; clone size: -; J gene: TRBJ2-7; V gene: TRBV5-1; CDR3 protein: CASSLTGTSDEQYF; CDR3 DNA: TGCGCCAGCAGCTTGACAGGGACCTCCGACGAGCAGTACTTC
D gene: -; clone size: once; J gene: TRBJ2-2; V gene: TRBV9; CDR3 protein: CASSVGTPNTGELFF; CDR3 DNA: TGTGCCAGCAGCGTAGGGACACCCAACACCGGGGAGCTGTTTTTT
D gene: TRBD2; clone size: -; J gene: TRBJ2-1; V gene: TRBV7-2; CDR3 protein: CASSLITSGYNEQFF; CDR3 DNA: TGTGCCAGCAGCTTAATTACTAGCGGCTACAATGAGCAGTTCTTC
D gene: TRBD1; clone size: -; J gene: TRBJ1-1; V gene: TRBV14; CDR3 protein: CASSRRQGPPNTEAFF; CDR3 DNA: TGTGCCAGCAGCCGGAGACAGGGACCGCCGAACACTGAAGCTTTCTTT
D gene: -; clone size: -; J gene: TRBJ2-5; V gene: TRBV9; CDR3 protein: CASSRRHRETQYF; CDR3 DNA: TGTGCCAGCAGCAGACGACACAGGGAGACCCAGTACTTC
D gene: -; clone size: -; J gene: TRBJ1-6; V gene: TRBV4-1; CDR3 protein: CASSLGQAIYNSPLHF; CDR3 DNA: TGCGCCAGCAGCCTCGGTCAGGCGATTTATAATTCACCCCTCCACTTT
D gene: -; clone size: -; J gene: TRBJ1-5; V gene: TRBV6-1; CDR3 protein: CASSEQSGVNQPQHF; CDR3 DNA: TGTGCCAGCAGTGAACAGTCCGGGGTCAATCAGCCCCAGCATTTT
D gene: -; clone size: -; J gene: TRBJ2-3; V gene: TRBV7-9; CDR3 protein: CASSFGGAAGTDTQYF; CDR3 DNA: TGTGCCAGCAGCTTTGGGGGGGCCGCGGGGACAGATACGCAGTATTTT
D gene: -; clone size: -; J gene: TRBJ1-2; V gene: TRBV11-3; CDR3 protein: CASTMRGGYGYTF; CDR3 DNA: TGTGCCAGCACTATGAGAGGGGGCTATGGCTACACCTTC
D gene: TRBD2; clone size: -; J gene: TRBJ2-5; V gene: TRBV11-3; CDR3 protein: CASSPPRRRGRAPSETQYF; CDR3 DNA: TGTGCCAGCAGCCCCCCCCGTCGGCGCGGGAGGGCCCCGTCTGAGACCCAGTACTTC
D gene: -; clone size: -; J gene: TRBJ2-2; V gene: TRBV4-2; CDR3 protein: CASSQKSSGELFF; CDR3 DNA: TGTGCCAGCAGCCAAAAATCTTCCGGGGAGCTGTTTTTT
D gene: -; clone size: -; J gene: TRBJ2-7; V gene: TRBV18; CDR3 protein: CASSRPGAYEQYF; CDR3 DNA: TGTGCCAGCTCACGACCGGGGGCTTACGAGCAGTACTTC
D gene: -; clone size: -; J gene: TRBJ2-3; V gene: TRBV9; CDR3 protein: CASSPLESDTQYF; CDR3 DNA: TGTGCCAGCAGCCCTTTAGAATCAGATACGCAGTATTTT
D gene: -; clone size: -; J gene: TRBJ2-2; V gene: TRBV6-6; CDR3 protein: CASRRGAGGPGELFF; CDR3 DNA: TGTGCCAGCAGAAGGGGCGCAGGGGGGCCCGGGGAGCTGTTTTTT
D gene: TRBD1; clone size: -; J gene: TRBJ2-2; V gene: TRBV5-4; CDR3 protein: CASSVGQVNTGELFF; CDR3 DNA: TGTGCCAGCAGCGTGGGACAGGTCAACACCGGGGAGCTGTTTTTT
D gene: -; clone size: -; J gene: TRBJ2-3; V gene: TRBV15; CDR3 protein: CATSRDVQSTQYF; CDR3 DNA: TGTGCCACCAGCAGAGACGTACAGAGCACGCAGTATTTT
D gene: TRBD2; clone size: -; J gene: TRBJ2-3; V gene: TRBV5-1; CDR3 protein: CASSWGLAGPDTQYF; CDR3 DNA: TGCGCCAGCAGCTGGGGACTAGCGGGGCCAGATACGCAGTATTTT
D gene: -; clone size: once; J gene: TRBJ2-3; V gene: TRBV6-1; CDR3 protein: CASTLRQSTDTQYF; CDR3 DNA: TGTGCCAGCACACTACGACAGAGCACAGATACGCAGTATTTT
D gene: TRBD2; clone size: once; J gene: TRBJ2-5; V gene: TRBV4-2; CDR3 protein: CASSQVAGDQETQYF; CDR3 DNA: TGTGCCAGCAGCCAAGTTGCGGGGGATCAAGAGACCCAGTACTTC
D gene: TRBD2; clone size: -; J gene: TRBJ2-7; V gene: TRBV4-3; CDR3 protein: CASSRTTSGVSYEQYF; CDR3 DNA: TGCGCCAGCAGCCGTACTACTAGCGGGGTCTCCTACGAGCAGTACTTC
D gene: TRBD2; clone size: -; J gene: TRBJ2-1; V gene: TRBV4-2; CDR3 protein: CASSQDLRLARNEQFF; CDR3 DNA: TGTGCCAGCAGCCAAGACTTACGACTAGCTCGGAATGAGCAGTTCTTC
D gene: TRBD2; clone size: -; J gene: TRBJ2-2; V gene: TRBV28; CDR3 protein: CASTGGGTNTGELFF; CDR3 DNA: TGTGCCAGCACCGGCGGGGGGACGAACACCGGGGAGCTGTTTTTT
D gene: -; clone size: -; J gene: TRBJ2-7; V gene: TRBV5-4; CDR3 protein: CASSLNSRAYEQYF; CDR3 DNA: TGTGCCAGCAGCTTGAACTCCAGGGCGTACGAGCAGTACTTC
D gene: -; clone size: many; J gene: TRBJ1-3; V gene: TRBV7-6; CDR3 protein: CASSLGPISGNTIYF; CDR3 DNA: TGTGCCAGCAGCTTAGGTCCTATCTCTGGAAACACCATATATTTT
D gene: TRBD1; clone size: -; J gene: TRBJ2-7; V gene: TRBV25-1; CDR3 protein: CASSEKNRGEQYF; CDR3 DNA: TGTGCCAGCAGTGAAAAGAACAGGGGAGAGCAGTACTTC
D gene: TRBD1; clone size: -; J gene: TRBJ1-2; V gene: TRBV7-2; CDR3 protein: CASSFKPTGSTDGYTF; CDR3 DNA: TGTGCCAGCAGCTTCAAACCGACAGGGAGTACGGATGGCTACACCTTC
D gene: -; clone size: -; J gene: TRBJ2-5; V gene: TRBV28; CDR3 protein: CASSSPNREMEYQETQYF; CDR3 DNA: TGTGCCAGCAGTTCCCCAAACAGGGAAATGGAGTACCAAGAGACCCAGTACTTC
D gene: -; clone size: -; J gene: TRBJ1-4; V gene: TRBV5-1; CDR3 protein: CASRRTPGGSSEGEKLFF; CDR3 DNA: TGCGCCAGCAGACGTACCCCCGGTGGCTCGTCGGAGGGTGAAAAACTGTTTTTT
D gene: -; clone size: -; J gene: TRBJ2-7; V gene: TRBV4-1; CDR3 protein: CASSQDNEQYF; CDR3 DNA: TGCGCCAGCAGCCAAGATAACGAGCAGTACTTC
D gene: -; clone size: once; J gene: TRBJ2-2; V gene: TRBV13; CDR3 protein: CASSRTENTGELFF; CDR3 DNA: TGTGCCAGCAGCAGGACAGAGAACACCGGGGAGCTGTTTTTT
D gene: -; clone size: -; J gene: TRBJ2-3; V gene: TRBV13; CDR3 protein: CASSLGQGRSTDTQYF; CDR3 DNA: TGTGCCAGCAGCTTAGGACAGGGAAGGAGCACAGATACGCAGTATTTT
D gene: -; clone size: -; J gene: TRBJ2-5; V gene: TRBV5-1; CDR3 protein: CASSRSGTGGETQYF; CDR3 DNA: TGCGCCAGCAGCCGGTCAGGCACCGGAGGAGAGACCCAGTACTTC
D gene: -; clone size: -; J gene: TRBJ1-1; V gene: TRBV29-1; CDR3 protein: CSAGGFVDTEAFF; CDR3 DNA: TGCAGCGCAGGAGGTTTTGTGGACACTGAAGCTTTCTTT
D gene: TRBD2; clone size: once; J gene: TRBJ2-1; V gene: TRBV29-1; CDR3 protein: CSVGLGTTSRDEQFF; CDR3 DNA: TGCAGCGTTGGGTTAGGGACTACCAGCCGGGATGAGCAGTTCTTC
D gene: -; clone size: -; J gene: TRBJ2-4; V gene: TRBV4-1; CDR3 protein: CASSTLVILAKNIQYF; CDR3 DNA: TGCGCCAGCAGCACACTAGTAATCTTAGCCAAAAACATTCAGTACTTC
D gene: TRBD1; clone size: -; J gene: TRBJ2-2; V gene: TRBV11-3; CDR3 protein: CASSPRTGLGTGELFF; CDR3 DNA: TGTGCCAGCAGCCCGAGGACAGGGTTGGGGACCGGGGAGCTGTTTTTT
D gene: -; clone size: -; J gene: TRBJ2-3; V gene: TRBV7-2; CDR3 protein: CASSARDTFTDTQYF; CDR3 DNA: TGTGCCAGCAGCGCCCGGGACACATTCACAGATACGCAGTATTTT
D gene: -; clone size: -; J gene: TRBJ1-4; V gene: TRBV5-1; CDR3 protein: CASSLQPVATNEKLFF; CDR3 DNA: TGCGCCAGCAGCTTACAGCCAGTTGCAACTAATGAAAAACTGTTTTTT
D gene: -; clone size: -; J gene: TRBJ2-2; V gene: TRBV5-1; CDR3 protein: CASRKGATNTGELFF; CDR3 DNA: TGCGCCAGCAGGAAGGGAGCAACGAACACCGGGGAGCTGTTTTTT
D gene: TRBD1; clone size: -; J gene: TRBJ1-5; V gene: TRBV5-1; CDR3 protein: CASSPTGANQPQHF; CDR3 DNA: TGCGCCAGCAGCCCGACAGGGGCCAATCAGCCCCAGCATTTT
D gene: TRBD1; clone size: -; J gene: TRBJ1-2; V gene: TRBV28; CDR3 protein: CASTDRVIGYTF; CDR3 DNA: TGTGCCAGCACGGACAGGGTGATTGGCTACACCTTC
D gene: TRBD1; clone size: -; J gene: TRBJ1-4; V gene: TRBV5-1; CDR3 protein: CASSLYPGTGSVTRDEKLFF; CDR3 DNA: TGCGCCAGCAGCTTGTACCCCGGGACAGGGAGTGTGACTCGCGATGAAAAACTGTTTTTT
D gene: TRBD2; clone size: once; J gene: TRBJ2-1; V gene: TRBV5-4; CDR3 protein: CASSSRLAGGPWNEQFF; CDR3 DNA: TGTGCCAGCAGCTCCCGACTAGCGGGAGGGCCATGGAATGAGCAGTTCTTC
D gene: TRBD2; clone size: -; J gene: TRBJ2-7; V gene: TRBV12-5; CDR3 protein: CASISGTSGYEIYEQYF; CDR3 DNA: TGTGCTAGTATCTCCGGGACTAGCGGGTATGAGATATACGAGCAGTACTTC
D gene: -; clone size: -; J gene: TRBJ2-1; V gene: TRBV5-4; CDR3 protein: CASSLGLASYNEQFF; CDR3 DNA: TGTGCCAGCAGCTTGGGTCTAGCGTCCTACAATGAGCAGTTCTTC
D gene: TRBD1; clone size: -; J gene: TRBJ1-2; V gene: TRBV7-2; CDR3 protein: CASSLGAGTGNYGYTF; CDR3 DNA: TGTGCCAGCAGCTTGGGGGCCGGGACAGGGAACTATGGCTACACCTTC
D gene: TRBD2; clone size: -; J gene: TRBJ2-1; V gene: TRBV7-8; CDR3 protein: CASTTERGGLNEQFF; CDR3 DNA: TGTGCCAGCACCACGGAGCGGGGGGGCCTTAATGAGCAGTTCTTC
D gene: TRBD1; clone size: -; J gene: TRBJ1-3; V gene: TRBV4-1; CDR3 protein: CASSQDLGGSGNTIYF; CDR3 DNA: TGCGCCAGCAGCCAAGATTTAGGGGGCAGTGGAAACACCATATATTTT